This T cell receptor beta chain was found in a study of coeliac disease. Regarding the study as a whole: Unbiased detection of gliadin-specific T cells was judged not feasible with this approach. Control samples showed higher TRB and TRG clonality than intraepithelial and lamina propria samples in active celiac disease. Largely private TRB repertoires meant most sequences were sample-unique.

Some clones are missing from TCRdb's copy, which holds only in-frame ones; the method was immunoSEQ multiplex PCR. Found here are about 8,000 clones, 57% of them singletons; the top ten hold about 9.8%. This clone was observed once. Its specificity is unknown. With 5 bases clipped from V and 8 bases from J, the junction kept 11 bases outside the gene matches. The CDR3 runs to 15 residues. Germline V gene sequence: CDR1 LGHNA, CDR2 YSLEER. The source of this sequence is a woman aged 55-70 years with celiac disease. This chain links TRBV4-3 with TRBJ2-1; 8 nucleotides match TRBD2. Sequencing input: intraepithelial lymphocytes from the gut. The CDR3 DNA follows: TGCGCCAGCAGCGCCGGTTTATACGGGGGGGATGAGCAGTTCTTC. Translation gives CASSAGLYGGDEQFF.